A single T cell receptor (beta chain) is shown here with its context. This sample is drawn from a study of shared clonotypes between healthy human individuals. Study summary: Three plates were used per donor for CD4 naive, three for CD4 memory, two for CD8 naive and one for CD8 memory.

The assay was immunoSEQ multiplex PCR, and TCRdb's table has in-frame clones only and misses some. The sample gives 1,100,000 or so clones, 70% to 80% of which show up once; approximately 0.52% is in the top ten. Sequencing input: memory CD4+ T cells from PBMCs. Described subset: CD45RA-negative fraction. This TCR was recovered from a man younger than 30 in good health. Some clones in this sample may be carry-over from other donors' samples.

The CDR3 bases are TGTGCCAGCAGTGACAGTAGCCTCGGGGGAGATACGCAGTATTTT. Its translation is CASSDSSLGGDTQYF. The chain carries TRBV6-1 and TRBJ2-3, with D tentatively TRBD2 (6 bases). V was clipped by 3 bases and J by 5 bases, with 15 bases between them. The CDR3 spans 15 residues. Germline CDR1 reads MNHNS; CDR2 reads SASEGT.